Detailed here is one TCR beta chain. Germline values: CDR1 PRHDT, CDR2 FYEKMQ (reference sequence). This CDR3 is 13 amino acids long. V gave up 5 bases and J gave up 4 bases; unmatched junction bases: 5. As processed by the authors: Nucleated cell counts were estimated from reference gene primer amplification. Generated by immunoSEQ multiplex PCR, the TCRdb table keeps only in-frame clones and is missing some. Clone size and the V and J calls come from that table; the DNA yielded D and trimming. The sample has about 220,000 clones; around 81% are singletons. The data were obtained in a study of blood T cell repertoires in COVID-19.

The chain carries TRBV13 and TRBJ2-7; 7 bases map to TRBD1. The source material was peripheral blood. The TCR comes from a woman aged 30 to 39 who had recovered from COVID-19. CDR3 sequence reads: CASSTYRGYEQYF. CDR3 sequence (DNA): TGTGCCAGCAGCACCTACAGGGGTTACGAGCAGTACTTC.